These T cell receptor beta chains were read from a single sample in a study of T cell repertoires in cytomegalovirus infection. TCRdb redid the calling of the reads with MiXCR, one entry per CDR3 protein. Of under 150,000 distinct CDR3 sequences listed, 30% are singletons. The antigens these receptors bind are not known. Sequencing used CD8+ T cells from cultured PBMCs, obtained from culture after CMV antigen stimulation. Source of these receptors: a human donor in good health (CMV status not recorded). Some clones in this sample may be carry-over from other donors' samples. The CDR3 runs from the conserved cysteine through the conserved F or W. D genes are given only for firm matches. Clone size, where shown, is once, few, many, or a class for clones that have expanded.

CDR3aa: CASSSDRAPMNTEAFF
CDR3nt: TGTGCCAGCAGTTCCGACAGGGCCCCGATGAACACTGAAGCTTTCTTT
j_gene: TRBJ1-1
v_gene: TRBV27
abundance: -
d_gene: TRBD1
len: 16

CDR3aa: CASSSDTGELFF
CDR3nt: TGCGCCAGCAGTTCAGACACCGGGGAGCTGTTTTTT
j_gene: TRBJ2-2
v_gene: TRBV7-9
abundance: many
d_gene: -
len: 12

CDR3aa: CASSPLPGGRGTEAFF
CDR3nt: TGTGCCAGCAGCCCACTTCCCGGGGGGCGCGGCACTGAAGCTTTCTTT
j_gene: TRBJ1-1
v_gene: TRBV27
abundance: -
d_gene: -
len: 16

CDR3aa: CASREGARDGELFF
CDR3nt: TGTGCCAGCAGGGAGGGGGCGCGGGACGGGGAGCTGTTTTTT
j_gene: TRBJ2-2
v_gene: TRBV2
abundance: -
d_gene: -
len: 14

CDR3aa: CASSFGGGYYPDTQYF
CDR3nt: TGTGCCAGCAGCTTTGGTGGAGGGTATTATCCAGATACGCAGTATTTT
j_gene: TRBJ2-3
v_gene: TRBV5-4
abundance: -
d_gene: -
len: 16

CDR3aa: CASRYGTGGIYEQYF
CDR3nt: TGTGCCAGCAGATACGGGACAGGGGGTATCTACGAGCAGTACTTC
j_gene: TRBJ2-7
v_gene: TRBV27
abundance: many
d_gene: TRBD1
len: 15

CDR3aa: CASSLTGITYNSPLHF
CDR3nt: TGTGCCAGTAGCTTGACAGGGATTACCTATAATTCACCCCTCCACTTT
j_gene: TRBJ1-6
v_gene: TRBV19
abundance: few
d_gene: TRBD1
len: 16

CDR3aa: CASGLGGSYEQYF
CDR3nt: TGTGCTAGTGGTTTGGGGGGTTCCTACGAGCAGTACTTC
j_gene: TRBJ2-7
v_gene: TRBV12-5
abundance: few
d_gene: -
len: 13

CDR3aa: CATSGPDRGREYNEQFF
CDR3nt: TGTGCCACCAGTGGCCCGGACAGGGGCCGAGAATACAATGAGCAGTTCTTC
j_gene: TRBJ2-1
v_gene: TRBV24-1
abundance: once
d_gene: TRBD1
len: 17

CDR3aa: CASRPTTGTANQPQHF
CDR3nt: TGTGCCAGCAGGCCCACAACCGGGACAGCAAATCAGCCCCAGCATTTT
j_gene: TRBJ1-5
v_gene: TRBV6-5
abundance: -
d_gene: TRBD1
len: 16

CDR3aa: CASSDSSGSYNEQFF
CDR3nt: TGTGCCAGCAGTGACTCTAGCGGCTCCTACAATGAGCAGTTCTTC
j_gene: TRBJ2-1
v_gene: TRBV6-4
abundance: -
d_gene: -
len: 15

CDR3aa: CASSFPGVKETQYF
CDR3nt: TGTGCCAGCAGCTTCCCAGGCGTAAAAGAGACCCAGTACTTC
j_gene: TRBJ2-5
v_gene: TRBV7-9
abundance: once
d_gene: -
len: 14

CDR3aa: CASSQPPLGRGTTDTQYF
CDR3nt: TGTGCCAGCAGCCAACCCCCCTTGGGCCGGGGGACCACAGATACGCAGTATTTT
j_gene: TRBJ2-3
v_gene: TRBV7-2
abundance: -
d_gene: -
len: 18

CDR3aa: CASSLVGNTGELFF
CDR3nt: TGTGCCAGCAGCTTAGTCGGGAACACCGGGGAGCTGTTTTTT
j_gene: TRBJ2-2
v_gene: TRBV7-6
abundance: -
d_gene: -
len: 14

CDR3aa: CSARSGTGYNEQFF
CDR3nt: TGCAGTGCCCGTTCTGGGACAGGGTACAATGAGCAGTTCTTC
j_gene: TRBJ2-1
v_gene: TRBV20-1
abundance: -
d_gene: TRBD1
len: 14

CDR3aa: CASSLVPGEAETQYF
CDR3nt: TGTGCCAGCAGTTTGGTACCCGGGGAGGCGGAGACCCAGTACTTC
j_gene: TRBJ2-5
v_gene: TRBV28
abundance: few
d_gene: -
len: 15

CDR3aa: CATSDFNYRDGYTF
CDR3nt: TGTGCCACCAGTGATTTTAACTACAGGGACGGCTACACCTTC
j_gene: TRBJ1-2
v_gene: TRBV24-1
abundance: few
d_gene: -
len: 14

CDR3aa: CASSQKRQGQSEKLFF
CDR3nt: TGCGCCAGCAGCCAAAAACGACAGGGCCAAAGTGAAAAACTGTTTTTT
j_gene: TRBJ1-4
v_gene: TRBV4-1
abundance: many
d_gene: TRBD1
len: 16